Shown below are 21 T cell receptor beta chains from a single sample sequenced in a study of blood T cell repertoires in COVID-19. Here immunoSEQ multiplex PCR was the method, and the copy in TCRdb shows in-frame clones only, minus some. This table has about 210,000 clones, under 90% appearing once. Sequencing used peripheral blood. The receptors were gathered from a woman in her forties with active or convalescent COVID-19.

The rearrangement joins TRBV7-6 to TRBJ2-5; D uncertain. CDR3 length equals 12 residues. Germline lookup yields CDR1 SGHVS and CDR2 FNYEAQ. V lost 1 base to trimming and J lost 5 bases, with 5 bases between them. CDR3 loop: CASSLGPETQYF. The CDR3 DNA reads TGTGCCAGCAGCTTAGGGCCCGAGACCCAGTACTTC. The entire variable domain, with the rest obtained from reference TRBV7-6 and TRBJ2-5, is as follows: GAGVSQSPRYKVTKRGQDVALRCDPISGHVSLYWYRQALGQGPEFLTYFNYEAQQDKSGLPNDRFSAERPEGSISTLTIQRTEQRDSAMYRCASSLGPETQYFGPGTRLLVL.

The CDR3 DNA is TGTGCCAGCAGCACGTGGACAGGGGATAACTATGGCTACACCTTC. Amino acids: CASSTWTGDNYGYTF. This rearrangement joins TRBV28 to TRBJ1-2, with 9 bases matching TRBD1. The junction had 6 bases not matched to a gene; V was cut back by 6 bases and J by 1 base. Germline V gene sequence: CDR1 MDHEN, CDR2 SYDVKM. This CDR3 comprises 15 residues.

The genes are TRBV9 and TRBJ1-4; the D is unclear. Trimming took 0 bases from V and 0 from J, leaving 3 bases between them. The CDR3 has 14 residues. CDR1 is SGDLS, CDR2 YYNGEE, per germline. As DNA, the CDR3 is TGTGCCAGCAGCGTAGGAGCAACTAATGAAAAACTGTTTTTT. It is translated as CASSVGATNEKLFF.

The V gene is TRBV4-1, the J gene TRBJ1-2; 10 positions agree with TRBD1. CDR1 is MGHRA and CDR2 is YSYEKL in the germline V gene. This CDR3 is 14 amino acids long. J lost 8 bases, V lost 1 base, and 4 bases had no gene match. Here the CDR3 DNA reads TGCGCCAGCAGCCAAGCAGGACAGGGGGAAGGCTACACCTTC. As protein: CASSQAGQGEGYTF.

The chain uses TRBV28 and TRBJ1-2, with 8 bases that match TRBD1. The germline V gene has CDR1 MDHEN and CDR2 SYDVKM. The CDR3 contains 17 residues. V shed 4 bases and J 0 bases; nucleotides not matched to a gene: 10. The CDR3 DNA sequence: TGTGCCAGCAGTTCGCCAGGGGGCGCGGGTCCTAACTATGGCTACACCTTC. This gives the protein CASSSPGGAGPNYGYTF.

V is TRBV7-9 and J is TRBJ1-3; D is ambiguous. The CDR3 sequence is 19 residues long. With 3 bases removed from V and 0 bases from J, the gap between germline ends came to 21 bases. CDR1 SEHNR and CDR2 FQNEAQ come from the germline V gene (reference sequence). CDR3: CASSFAASALQSSGNTIYF. The CDR3 nucleotides read TGTGCCAGCAGCTTCGCGGCCTCGGCGCTTCAGAGCTCTGGAAACACCATATATTTT.

The genes are TRBV7-2 and TRBJ2-3, with D possibly being TRBD2 (7 bases). This CDR3 contains 15 residues. The germline V gene has CDR1 SGHTA and CDR2 FQGNSA. V dropped 1 base and J dropped 3 bases, with 11 bases sitting between them. The CDR3 sequence: CASSLEGGTTDTQYF. The CDR3 DNA sequence: TGTGCCAGCAGCTTAGAGGGGGGGACGACAGATACGCAGTATTTT.

This chain connects TRBV5-4 to TRBJ1-2, with 8 bases aligning to TRBD1. V was pared by 0 bases and J by 5 bases, with 9 bases of the junction left unmatched. CDR3 size: 16 residues. Germline V gives CDR1 SGHNT, CDR2 YYREEE (reference sequence). The CDR3 region is CASSLGTGSMGYGYTF. DNA for the CDR3: TGTGCCAGCAGCTTGGGGACAGGGTCGATGGGGTATGGCTACACCTTC.

This clone has a single count. Here the CDR3 DNA reads TGTGCCTGGAGCGATGGGACTCAGCAGTACTTC. Its translation: CAWSDGTQQYF. The chain couples TRBV30 to TRBJ2-7, with D possibly TRBD2 on 6 matching bases. The CDR3 spans 11 residues. V was trimmed by 3 bases and J by 8 bases, leaving 11 bases between them. CDR1 and CDR2 (germline): GTSNPN, SVGIG (reference sequence).

The chain recombines TRBV21-1 with TRBJ1-1. TRBV21-1 has pseudogene status. This CDR3 is 15 amino acids long. The CDR3 loop reads CASSSSHGIHTEAFF. DNA for the CDR3: TGTGCCAGCAGCTCCTCCCACGGGATCCACACTGAAGCTTTCTTT.

This chain links TRBV25-1 with TRBJ2-7; possible D gene TRBD2, 6 bases. The germline V gene encodes CDR1 MGHDK and CDR2 SYGVNS. The CDR3 runs to 14 residues. V lost 6 bases to trimming and J lost 4 bases, with 16 bases between them. The CDR3 nucleotides are TGTGCCAGCAGATCGGGACTGGACGATTACGAGCAGTACTTC. Translated, it gives CASRSGLDDYEQYF.

The V gene is TRBV27, the J gene TRBJ1-5, with 7 positions matching TRBD1. CDR1 and CDR2 (germline): MNHEY, SMNVEV (reference sequence). There are 14 residues in the CDR3. V gave up 6 bases and J gave up 4 bases; unmatched junction bases: 6. The chain's CDR3 is CASSPDRKNQPQHF. For the CDR3, the DNA is TGTGCCAGCAGCCCGGACAGGAAGAATCAGCCCCAGCATTTT.

This clone occurred once. The chain carries TRBV10-3 and TRBJ1-3; no clear D gene. V gave up 9 bases and J gave up 3 bases, with 6 bases separating them. The CDR3 length is 11 residues. Germline CDR1 and CDR2: ENHRY and SYGVKD. The CDR3 here is CAITYGNTIYF. For the CDR3, the DNA is TGTGCCATTACCTATGGAAACACCATATATTTT.

The chain is built from TRBV11-3 and TRBJ2-5, with 8 bases identical to TRBD2. Trimming cost V 5 bases and J 5 bases; bases outside gene matches: 10. This CDR3 has 15 residues. Germline assignment: CDR1 SGHNT and CDR2 YENEEA. The CDR3 sequence: CASSPSSGGGETQYF. The CDR3 nucleotides are TGTGCCAGCAGCCCCTCCAGCGGGGGCGGCGAGACCCAGTACTTC.

The V and J genes are TRBV30 and TRBJ2-1; 10 nucleotides match TRBD2. V was clipped by 5 bases and J by 0 bases; unmatched bases: 1. From germline, CDR1 is GTSNPN and CDR2 SVGIG (reference sequence). There are 14 residues in the CDR3. The CDR3 loop reads CAWVAGGSYNEQFF. In DNA form, the CDR3 reads TGTGCCTGGGTAGCGGGAGGCTCCTACAATGAGCAGTTCTTC.

The J gene is TRBJ2-4, the V gene TRBV28, with TRBD2 matching over 7 bases. V gave up 7 bases and J gave up 2 bases; unmatched junction bases: 11. The CDR3 loop spans 16 amino acids. Germline CDR1 reads MDHEN; CDR2 reads SYDVKM. Here the CDR3 reads CASTVGGDLTKNIQYF. Written as DNA, the CDR3 is TGTGCCAGCACCGTGGGGGGGGATTTGACCAAAAACATTCAGTACTTC.

This clone was seen just once. J is TRBJ2-2 and V is TRBV24-1; D is ambiguous. Looked up from germline, CDR1 is KGHDR and CDR2 is SFDVKD. CDR3 length equals 13 residues. V gave up 8 bases and J gave up 2 bases, with 8 bases separating them. This chain's CDR3 is CATTTENTGELFF. CDR3 coding DNA: TGTGCCACCACGACTGAAAACACCGGGGAGCTGTTTTTT.

The chain is built from TRBV19 and TRBJ2-7; 8 bases map to TRBD2. Per the germline V gene, CDR1 is LNHDA and CDR2 is SQIVND (reference sequence). This CDR3 spans 16 amino acids. The junction had 10 bases not matched to a gene; V was cut back by 3 bases and J by 3 bases. In DNA, the CDR3 is TGTGCCAGTAGTATCCGGGAGGGCATCAAGGGCTACGAGCAGTACTTC. The encoded protein is CASSIREGIKGYEQYF.

This chain connects TRBV2 to TRBJ2-7, with 7 bases that match TRBD2. The V and J ends lost 5 bases and 2 bases, in that order; junction bases with no gene match: 6. CDR3 length: 14 residues. Germline CDR1 is SNHLY and CDR2 is FYNNEI. CDR3 sequence (DNA): TGTGCCAGCAGTAAACAAGCGGGGACCTACGAGCAGTACTTC. Translating it yields CASSKQAGTYEQYF.

The rearrangement uses TRBV2 and TRBJ2-2; 8 bases agree with TRBD2. CDR3 length equals 15 residues. Germline lookup yields CDR1 SNHLY and CDR2 FYNNEI. The V and J ends lost 6 bases and 4 bases, in that order; junction bases with no gene match: 7. This CDR3 is CASSAGGRTTGELFF. DNA for the CDR3: TGTGCCAGCAGCGCGGGGGGCCGGACCACCGGGGAGCTGTTTTTT.

The chain carries TRBV2 and TRBJ1-2; the match to TRBD1 covers 9 bases. V lost 7 bases, J lost 1 base, and 19 bases stayed unmatched. This CDR3 is 19 amino acids long. Germline CDR1 SNHLY, CDR2 FYNNEI. The CDR3 loop is CASNAFRGDRERVNYGYTF. In DNA form, the CDR3 reads TGTGCCAGCAATGCCTTTCGAGGGGACAGGGAGAGGGTTAACTATGGCTACACCTTC.